A selection of T cell receptor beta chains follows, all from one sample in a study of blood T cell repertoires in COVID-19. Profiled with immunoSEQ multiplex PCR; TCRdb holds only in-frame clones, not every one. Among some 96,000 clones listed, approximately 86% were seen once. The sample was peripheral blood. The receptors come from a human donor in a cohort sampled during active COVID-19. CDR3s include the opening cysteine and the closing phenylalanine or tryptophan. A D gene is named only where the DNA matches it firmly. Clone size, where shown, is once, few, many, or a class for clones that have expanded.

.	TRBJ1-5	TRBD1	TRBV10-2	TGCGCCAGCCGGGACAGGTATAGCAATCAGCCCCAGCATTTT	CASRDRYSNQPQHF
.	TRBJ1-2	.	TRBV3-1/TRBV3-2	TGTGCCAGCAGCCGGACTTACGATGGCTACACCTTC	CASSRTYDGYTF
.	TRBJ2-3	TRBD2	TRBV5-6	TGTGCCAGCAGCTCCCAGCGGGAGCTCATCACAGATACGCAGTATTTT	CASSSQRELITDTQYF
.	TRBJ2-3	TRBD2	TRBV24-1	TGTGCCACCAGTGACCGCACTAGCGGGAGGCCGGATACGCAGTATTTT	CATSDRTSGRPDTQYF
.	TRBJ2-5	.	TRBV28	TGTGCCAGCAGTTTGGCTAGCACTCAAGAGACCCAGTACTTC	CASSLASTQETQYF
.	TRBJ1-2	TRBD1	TRBV7-2	TGTGCCAGCAGCGTGACAGGGACCTATGGCTACACCTTC	CASSVTGTYGYTF
few	TRBJ1-4	.	TRBV4-1	TGCGCCAGCAGCCAAGAAGGGCAGGGGACGGGAAGACTGTTTTTT	CASSQEGQGTGRLFF
.	TRBJ1-1	.	TRBV29-1	TGCAGCGTACGACCCGGGTCGAGCCTGAGGACTGAAGCTTTCTTT	CSVRPGSSLRTEAFF
.	TRBJ1-2	.	TRBV6-6	TGTGCCAGCAGTTACTCGGGGGGGGTCCATGGCTACACCTTC	CASSYSGGVHGYTF
.	TRBJ2-7	.	TRBV2	TGTGCCAGCAGTACAGGGCTTGGGTACGAGCAGTACTTC	CASSTGLGYEQYF
.	TRBJ2-2	TRBD2	TRBV29-1	TGCAGCGTTATGAGCGGGGCGAACACCGGGGAGCTGTTTTTT	CSVMSGANTGELFF
once	TRBJ2-5	.	TRBV28	TGTGCCAGCATATCCAGTCAACAAGAGACCCAGTACTTC	CASISSQQETQYF
.	TRBJ1-1	TRBD1	TRBV3-1/TRBV3-2	TGTGCCAGCAGCCAAGGGGCACAGGGGGGCACTGAAGCTTTCTTT	CASSQGAQGGTEAFF
.	TRBJ2-1	TRBD1	TRBV29-1	TGCAGCGCTGACAGGGCCACCCTTGGCGATGAGCAGTTCTTC	CSADRATLGDEQFF
.	TRBJ2-1	.	TRBV6-4	TGTGCCAGCAGTGACTCGAGGCAGGGGTCCTACAATGAGCAGTTCTTC	CASSDSRQGSYNEQFF
.	TRBJ1-5	TRBD1	TRBV30	TGTGCCGCCCAATCCGGGACAGGGGATCAGCCCCAGCATTTT	CAAQSGTGDQPQHF
few	TRBJ1-1	TRBD1	TRBV27	TGTGCCACCCGGACAGGGAGCACTGAAGCTTTCTTT	CATRTGSTEAFF
.	TRBJ2-3	TRBD1	TRBV28	TGTGCCAGCACCTCGGGACAGGCGAACACAGATACGCAGTATTTT	CASTSGQANTDTQYF
.	TRBJ2-1	.	TRBV11-2	TGTGCCAGCAGCTTACAAAGAAAAACAGTAGACAATGAGCAGTTCTTC	CASSLQRKTVDNEQFF
.	TRBJ2-3	.	TRBV7-2	TGTGCCAGCAGCTTAGGAGGGAGTTCAGATACGCAGTATTTT	CASSLGGSSDTQYF
.	TRBJ1-2	.	TRBV3-1/TRBV3-2	TGTGCCAGCAGCCCACCGGGACACCTAAACTATGGCTACACCTTC	CASSPPGHLNYGYTF
once	TRBJ1-4	.	TRBV3-1/TRBV3-2	TGTGCCAGCAGCCCGTCGCCAGGGACTTCAACTAATGAAAAACTGTTTTTT	CASSPSPGTSTNEKLFF
.	TRBJ2-2	.	TRBV7-7	TGTGCTAGCAGCCGCGTCGGTTTTGCCTTGCCCGGGGAGCTGTTTTTT	CASSRVGFALPGELFF
.	TRBJ2-7	.	TRBV5-6	TGTGCCAGCAGCTCATACAGGGAACACCTAGGCCGTGCGGAGCAGTACTTC	CASSSYREHLGRAEQYF
.	TRBJ2-7	.	TRBV5-6	TGTGCCAGCAGCTTGGCTGGGGCCGAGCAGTACTTC	CASSLAGAEQYF
.	TRBJ1-3	.	TRBV9	TGTGCCAGCAGCCCGCGGGGAGACTCTCCTCCTTTGGATGGAAACACCATATATTTT	CASSPRGDSPPLDGNTIYF
.	TRBJ2-5	TRBD2	TRBV9	TGTGCCAGCAGCGACCAGCCCCGGGGGGTCCAAGAGACCCAGTACTTC	CASSDQPRGVQETQYF
once	TRBJ1-2	.	TRBV6-6	TGTGCCAGCAGCCCCACAGGAAAGGAGCCCTATGGCTACACCTTC	CASSPTGKEPYGYTF
.	TRBJ1-5	TRBD1	TRBV19	TGTGCCAGTAGTCCCTCCGACAGGGGCAATCAGCCCCAGCATTTT	CASSPSDRGNQPQHF
.	TRBJ2-7	TRBD1	TRBV28	TGTGCCAGCAGTGATCCGGGACAGGCGGCCGGGCAGTACTTC	CASSDPGQAAGQYF
.	TRBJ2-5	TRBD1	TRBV19	TGTGCCAGTAGTCCTCCGGGACAGTACCAAGAGACCCAGTACTTC	CASSPPGQYQETQYF
.	TRBJ2-7	TRBD1	TRBV19	TGTGCCAGTCGGAGGGGACAGGGTTCCTACGAGCAGTACTTC	CASRRGQGSYEQYF
.	TRBJ2-2	TRBD2	TRBV11-2	TGTGCCAGCAGCTTAGTCGCGGGAGGGCCCCCCGGGGAGCTGTTTTTT	CASSLVAGGPPGELFF
once	TRBJ2-2	.	TRBV27	TGTGCCAGCAGTTTAAGCTTCGGGGAGCTGTTTTTT	CASSLSFGELFF
.	TRBJ1-2	TRBD1	TRBV7-2	TGTGCCAGCAGCCCAACAGGACAGGAGACCTACTATGGCTACACCTTC	CASSPTGQETYYGYTF
.	TRBJ2-5	TRBD1	TRBV5-6	TGTGCCAGCAGCACTAGGGGGCGGGAGACCCAGTACTTC	CASSTRGRETQYF
.	TRBJ2-5	.	TRBV11-2	TGTGCCAGCAGCTTCAGGGTGACCGGTAGAGAGACCCAGTACTTC	CASSFRVTGRETQYF
.	TRBJ2-3	TRBD1	TRBV7-9	TGTGCCAGCAGGCGGACAGGGGGCACAGATACGCAGTATTTT	CASRRTGGTDTQYF
.	TRBJ1-5	.	TRBV11-2	TGTGCCAGCAGCGACGCAGGACAGCCCCAGCATTTT	CASSDAGQPQHF
.	TRBJ2-7	.	TRBV19	TGTGCCAGTAGTATAGGTGACACCCGCTCCTACGAGCAGTACTTC	CASSIGDTRSYEQYF
.	TRBJ2-1	TRBD1	TRBV5-1	TGCGCCAGCAGCTCCGGCCTAGGACAGGGTGGCTACAATGAGCAGTTCTTC	CASSSGLGQGGYNEQFF
.	TRBJ2-1	TRBD2	TRBV6-4	TGTGCCAGCAGTGACCTAGCGGGAGAAGGCAATGAGCAGTTCTTC	CASSDLAGEGNEQFF
.	TRBJ2-7	TRBD1	TRBV5-1	TGCGCCAGCAGACCCATGACAGGGGGTTCCTACGAGCAGTACTTC	CASRPMTGGSYEQYF
.	TRBJ2-4	.	TRBV5-6	TGTGCCAGCAGTTACCCCGGACTCGGGAACATTCAGTACTTC	CASSYPGLGNIQYF
many	TRBJ2-7	.	TRBV20-1	TGCAGTGCTAGATGGCCCCGATTTCCGTACTTC	CSARWPRFPYF
.	TRBJ2-7	TRBD2	TRBV6-5	TGTGCCAGCAGTAATCTAGCGGGAGGGCCCGACGAGCAGTACTTC	CASSNLAGGPDEQYF
.	TRBJ2-7	.	TRBV5-6	TGTGCCAGCAGCTTGTCCTGGGGAGAAACCTACGAGCAGTACTTC	CASSLSWGETYEQYF
once	TRBJ1-3	.	TRBV5-6	TGTGCCAGCAGCTTGGGAGGGAACACCATATATTTT	CASSLGGNTIYF
.	TRBJ1-2	TRBD1	TRBV27	TGTGCCAGCAGTTTTATAGGACAGGGGGTTCCCAATAACTATGGCTACACCTTC	CASSFIGQGVPNNYGYTF
.	TRBJ1-3	.	TRBV4-2	TGTGCCAGCAGCCAAGATGAGGCAGTCTCTGGAAACACCATATATTTT	CASSQDEAVSGNTIYF
.	TRBJ2-1	TRBD1	TRBV27	TGTGCCAGCAGTTCGGACCCCCCGGGACAGGGGGCAAACAATGAGCAGTTCTTC	CASSSDPPGQGANNEQFF
once	TRBJ1-2	TRBD1	TRBV3-1/TRBV3-2	TGTGCCAGCAGCCTCGGGACAGTATTAGCTAACTATGGCTACACCTTC	CASSLGTVLANYGYTF
.	TRBJ2-2	.	TRBV27	TGTGCCAGCAGTGCCCTGTGGATTGCGGCGGGTACCGGGGAGCTGTTTTTT	CASSALWIAAGTGELFF
once	TRBJ2-1	TRBD1	TRBV20-1	TGCAGTGCCAGTCTCCCAGGGGGCGAGCAGTTCTTC	CSASLPGGEQFF
.	TRBJ2-7	TRBD1	TRBV7-2	TGTGCCAGCAGCGCGTCCGGGACAGGGGCAAGCGAGCAGTACTTC	CASSASGTGASEQYF